One sample yielded the 25 T cell receptor beta chains listed below, sequenced in a study of blood T cell repertoires in COVID-19. Some clones are missing from TCRdb's copy, which holds only in-frame ones; the method was immunoSEQ multiplex PCR. Counted here are roughly 70,000 clones, under 85% occurring once; the ten biggest clones make up more than 13%. Material for sequencing was peripheral blood. The receptors here all came from a man in his 60s with COVID-19, enrolled during active disease.

The chain has TRBV19 and TRBJ2-1, with TRBD1 identical over 7 bases. Germline values: CDR1 LNHDA, CDR2 SQIVND (reference sequence). This CDR3 comprises 15 residues. The V and J ends lost 9 bases and 4 bases, in that order; junction bases with no gene match: 12. In DNA, the CDR3 is TGTGCCAGCGCAGAAAGGGGGCGTTCATACAATGAGCAGTTCTTC. This gives the protein CASAERGRSYNEQFF.

The genes are TRBV10-1 and TRBJ1-2, with 7 bases that match TRBD1. The junction had 12 bases not matched to a gene; V was cut back by 7 bases and J by 13 bases. CDR3 size: 12 residues. Looked up from germline, CDR1 is WNHNN and CDR2 is SYGVQD (reference sequence). The CDR3 DNA reads TGCGCCAGCATCATTAGGGGGCGCGTCTTCACCTTC. This translates into CASIIRGRVFTF.

The chain joins TRBV19 to TRBJ2-5; the match to TRBD2 covers 14 bases. The CDR3 spans 16 residues. The germline CDR1 and CDR2 sequences are LNHDA and SQIVND (reference sequence). V lost 4 bases to trimming and J lost 4 bases; unmatched junction nucleotides: 5. This CDR3 is CASSKTSGGAGETQYF. The CDR3 DNA is TGTGCCAGTAGTAAGACTAGCGGGGGGGCCGGAGAGACCCAGTACTTC. The variable domain in full, with the rest retrieved from reference TRBV19 and TRBJ2-5, is DGGITQSPKYLFRKEGQNVTLSCEQNLNHDAMYWYRQDPGQGLRLIYYSQIVNDFQKGDIAEGYSVSREKKESFPLTVTSAQKNPTAFYLCASSKTSGGAGETQYFGPGTRLLVL.

In this sample, this clone is medium-sized. This CDR3 is also generated by other DNA sequences in the sample. This chain uses TRBV14 with TRBJ1-5; D not certain. Trimming removed 1 base at V and 7 bases at J, with 11 bases between. Germline-derived CDR1 and CDR2 are SGHDN and FVKESK. The CDR3 is 14 amino acids. The CDR3 spells CASSQGRGGQPQHF. In DNA, the CDR3 is TGTGCCAGCAGCCAAGGACGGGGAGGCCAGCCCCAGCATTTT.

V gene TRBV5-1 combines with J gene TRBJ1-1; 9 bases are shared with TRBD1. V gave up 4 bases and J gave up 2 bases; unmatched junction bases: 9. CDR3 length: 16 residues. Germline loops: CDR1 SGHRS, CDR2 YFSETQ. The CDR3 nucleotides read TGCGCCAGCAGCGGGAAGCCGGGACAGGGAAACACTGAAGCTTTCTTT. Its protein is CASSGKPGQGNTEAFF.

This clone was detected only a few times. The J gene is TRBJ1-1, the V gene TRBV6-5; D remains ambiguous. The CDR3 extends over 14 amino acids. Trimming took off 0 bases at V and 5 bases at J, with 10 bases between the two ends. Germline CDR1 and CDR2: MNHEY and SVGAGI. The CDR3 spells CASSYSPGRTEAFF. The CDR3 DNA is TGTGCCAGCAGTTACTCTCCTGGTCGGACTGAAGCTTTCTTT.

This clone showed up just once. The chain combines TRBV4-1 with TRBJ2-3; a weak D match, TRBD1 (6 bases). The V gene's germline CDR1 is MGHRA and CDR2 YSYEKL. The CDR3 totals 16 residues. Trimming took 1 base from V and 4 from J, leaving 15 bases between them. In DNA form, the CDR3 reads TGCGCCAGCAGCCAAGCCCCCGGGACAAGTTCAGATACGCAGTATTTT. It specifies CASSQAPGTSSDTQYF.

The V and J genes are TRBV5-1 and TRBJ2-1; possible D gene TRBD2, 7 bases. CDR3 size: 14 residues. Per the germline V gene, CDR1 is SGHRS and CDR2 is YFSETQ. V was clipped by 7 bases and J by 5 bases, with 16 bases between them. Here the CDR3 DNA reads TGCGCCAGCGGGGGCGGGAGTACCGACAATGAGCAGTTCTTC. Its translation: CASGGGSTDNEQFF.

V is TRBV9 and J is TRBJ2-3, with 9 bases identical to TRBD1. Germline CDR1 is SGDLS and CDR2 is YYNGEE. Trimming removed 3 bases from V and 6 bases from J; junction bases left unmatched: 8. This CDR3 contains 15 residues. In DNA form, the CDR3 reads TGTGCCAGCAGCGGGGGACGGACAGGGGCCGATACGCAGTATTTT. This encodes CASSGGRTGADTQYF.

The J gene is TRBJ2-7, the V gene TRBV13; 10 bases are shared with TRBD2. V lost 5 bases to trimming and J lost 2 bases; unmatched junction nucleotides: 3. CDR3 length: 14 amino acids. Germline CDR1 PRHDT, CDR2 FYEKMQ (reference sequence). This chain's CDR3 is CASSLAGVAYEQYF. In DNA, the CDR3 is TGTGCCAGCAGCCTAGCGGGGGTTGCCTACGAGCAGTACTTC.

V gene TRBV27 combines with J gene TRBJ2-5; weak D call: TRBD1 (5 bases). V lost 0 bases, J lost 6 bases, and 14 bases lay in between. Germline V gene lookup returns CDR1 MNHEY and CDR2 SMNVEV (reference sequence). CDR3 length: 15 residues. In DNA, the CDR3 is TGTGCCAGCAGTTTATCTGGTCAGGGCCCGCAGACCCAGTACTTC. Amino acid sequence: CASSLSGQGPQTQYF.

This clone was observed at least ten times. This chain joins TRBV11-3 and TRBJ2-2; no definite D call. Germline V gene data show CDR1 as SGHNT and CDR2 as YENEEA. Trimming stripped 5 bases from V and 2 bases from J, with 3 bases between. The length of the CDR3 is 12 residues. CDR3 protein: CASSLNTGELFF. CDR3 nucleotide sequence: TGTGCCAGCAGCCTTAACACCGGGGAGCTGTTTTTT.

The V and J genes are TRBV11-2 and TRBJ2-5, with D uncertain. V was pared by 2 bases and J by 8 bases, with 6 bases between. Germline V gives CDR1 SGHAT, CDR2 FQNNGV. The CDR3 extends over 11 amino acids. DNA of the CDR3: TGTGCCAGCAGCTTAACAACCACCCAGTACTTC. Translated, it gives CASSLTTTQYF.

The chain links TRBV6-5 to TRBJ2-1, with a possible D match to TRBD2 (5 bases). V lost 8 bases and J 1 base, leaving 15 bases between the germline ends. The CDR3 consists of 15 residues. From germline, CDR1 is MNHEY and CDR2 SVGAGI. This chain's CDR3 is CASVLGESSYNEQFF. The CDR3 DNA follows: TGTGCCAGCGTGCTCGGGGAGTCTTCCTACAATGAGCAGTTCTTC.

This clone has only a few counts. The V gene is TRBV12-3 or TRBV12-4, the J gene TRBJ1-5; D ambiguous. CDR3 length equals 12 residues. Trimming stripped 6 bases from V and 5 bases from J, with 8 bases between. CDR3 in amino acids: CASRYSYQPQHF. CDR3 sequence (DNA): TGTGCCAGCAGATACAGTTATCAGCCCCAGCATTTT.

The V gene is TRBV28, the J gene TRBJ2-5; 7 nucleotides agree with TRBD2. The CDR3 sequence is 15 residues long. The germline gives CDR1 MDHEN, CDR2 SYDVKM. V lost 9 bases to trimming and J lost 3 bases; unmatched junction nucleotides: 13. The chain's CDR3 is CARGGRGAGKETQYF. DNA of the CDR3: TGTGCCAGGGGGGGGAGGGGCGCGGGGAAAGAGACCCAGTACTTC.

This chain joins TRBV7-9 and TRBJ2-3; 10 nucleotides align to TRBD2. This CDR3 is built from 14 residues. J lost 6 bases, V lost 5 bases, and 5 bases had no gene match. The germline gives CDR1 SEHNR, CDR2 FQNEAQ (reference sequence). CDR3 region: CASSRAGGLDTQYF. Here the CDR3 DNA reads TGTGCCAGCAGCAGAGCGGGGGGGCTGGATACGCAGTATTTT.

The chain couples TRBV11-3 to TRBJ2-2; D gene uncertain. Germline V gives CDR1 SGHNT, CDR2 YENEEA. The CDR3 is 14 amino acids. The ends were cut back, 5 bases at V and 1 base at J, with 8 bases in the middle. CDR3 coding DNA: TGTGCCAGCAGCCCTGACTTGAACACCGGGGAGCTGTTTTTT. It specifies CASSPDLNTGELFF.

This clone has only one observation. This rearrangement joins TRBV29-1 to TRBJ2-1; D perhaps matches TRBD1 (6 bases). The CDR3 consists of 11 residues. V was shortened by 7 bases and J by 10 bases, with 14 bases between the two germline ends. The germline V gene encodes CDR1 SQVTM and CDR2 ANQGSEA. The CDR3 loop reads CSAERGSEQFF. CDR3 nucleotide sequence: TGCAGCGCCGAAAGGGGGAGCGAGCAGTTCTTC.

The CDR3 DNA reads as TGTGCCAGCAGGGCCGTCTCTGGAAACACCATATATTTT. As protein: CASRAVSGNTIYF. The chain couples TRBV12-3 or TRBV12-4 to TRBJ1-3; D not certain. CDR3 length equals 13 residues. The V end lost 6 bases, the J end lost 0 bases, and 6 bases lay between the germline ends.

Remarks on this clone: The same CDR3 is also encoded by other DNA sequences in this sample. The chain combines TRBV2 with TRBJ1-1; D is perhaps TRBD1 (6 bases). Looked up from germline, CDR1 is SNHLY and CDR2 is FYNNEI. Trimming took off 1 base at V and 3 bases at J, with 6 bases between the two ends. The CDR3 runs to 13 residues. The CDR3 protein is CASSEDRDTEAFF. CDR3 DNA sequence: TGTGCCAGCAGTGAAGACAGGGACACTGAAGCTTTCTTT.

The genes are TRBV20-1 and TRBJ1-1; D not resolved. Per germline, CDR1 DFQATT and CDR2 SNEGSKA (reference sequence). The CDR3 length is 13 residues. Trimming shortened V by 3 bases and J by 4 bases, and 12 bases separated the two germline ends. The CDR3 loop reads CSASTRFGTEAFF. In DNA, the CDR3 is TGCAGTGCTAGTACCAGGTTCGGCACTGAAGCTTTCTTT.

J is TRBJ2-3 and V is TRBV11-2, with D perhaps matching TRBD2 (5 bases). The CDR3 spans 16 residues. The ends were cut back, 5 bases at V and 4 bases at J, with 19 bases in the middle. Germline V gene data show CDR1 as SGHAT and CDR2 as FQNNGV. The CDR3 DNA follows: TGTGCCAGCAGCCAACTGAGAGGGCTTGGGGCAGATACGCAGTATTTT. Translating it yields CASSQLRGLGADTQYF.

The rearrangement links TRBV15 to TRBJ2-3; a weak D match, TRBD2 (6 bases). The CDR3 extends over 16 amino acids. V shed 0 bases and J shed 3 bases, with 13 bases lying between them. Per germline, CDR1 LNHNV and CDR2 YYDKDF (reference sequence). CDR3 region: CATSRETSGTTDTQYF. The CDR3 DNA reads as TGTGCCACCAGCAGAGAAACTAGTGGGACTACAGATACGCAGTATTTT.

This clone was seen at least ten times. This sequence joins TRBV14 and TRBJ1-2; TRBD1 matches at 8 bases. The CDR3 covers 15 residues. CDR1 is SGHDN and CDR2 is FVKESK in the germline V gene. V was clipped by 3 bases and J by 4 bases; unmatched bases: 7. CDR3 DNA sequence: TGTGCCAGCAGCCACGCAGGGGGCGTTTCCTATGGCTACACCTTC. Protein: CASSHAGGVSYGYTF.